This passage covers 2 T cell receptor beta chains from one sample sequenced in a study of cytomegalovirus exposure and HLA in healthy donors. Assay used: immunoSEQ multiplex PCR; TCRdb lists only in-frame clones, some missing. This repertoire shows roughly 280,000 clones, approximately 83% found once; its top ten account for around 1%. Material for sequencing was PBMCs. The receptors were gathered from a woman younger than 30 in good health and CMV-seronegative.

DNA for the CDR3: TGTGTAGATGTCCGCAACAGGGGGCCGGCTGGGGCCAACGTCCTGACTTTC. Translated, it gives CVDVRNRGPAGANVLTF. V and J are TRBV7-7 and TRBJ2-6; 9 nucleotides match TRBD1. CDR1 and CDR2 (germline): SSHAT, FNYEAQ (reference sequence). This CDR3 has 17 amino acids. Full variable domain (missing parts from reference TRBV7-7 and TRBJ2-6): GAGVSQSPRYKVTKRGQDVTLRCDPISSHATLYWYQQALGQGPEFLTYFNYEAQPDKSGLPSDRFSAERPEGSISTLTIQRTEQRDSAMYRCVDVRNRGPAGANVLTFGAGSRLTVL.

The chain couples TRBV5-4 to TRBJ2-1; D is possibly TRBD1 (6 bases). There are 15 residues in the CDR3. The V end lost 2 bases, the J end lost 2 bases, and 11 bases lay between the germline ends. Per germline, CDR1 SGHNT and CDR2 YYREEE (reference sequence). The DNA of the CDR3 is TGTGCCAGCAGCTTCGCAGGGGCTACCTACAATGAGCAGTTCTTC. Its translation is CASSFAGATYNEQFF.